What follows are 3 T cell receptor beta chains derived from one specimen sequenced in a study of shared clonotypes between healthy human individuals. Using immunoSEQ multiplex PCR, the repertoire was profiled, and TCRdb retains in-frame clones only, with some absent. The sample comprises some 2.1 million clones, about 95% of which are singletons, and roughly 1% rests with the top ten. Positively selected for CCR7, the CD45RO-negative cells used as naive CD8 cells excluded terminally differentiated effector memory CD45RA+ cells. The sequencing sample was made of naive CD8+ T cells sorted from blood. The receptors stem from a young man in good health.

V is TRBV29-1 and J is TRBJ2-7; 8 positions agree with TRBD1. With 0 bases clipped from V and 2 bases from J, the junction kept 3 bases outside the gene matches. The germline V gene has CDR1 SQVTM and CDR2 ANQGSEA. CDR3 length: 14 amino acids. Here the CDR3 reads CSVEDRDRTYEQYF. CDR3 coding DNA: TGCAGCGTTGAAGACCGGGACAGGACCTACGAGCAGTACTTC.

For this clone: This CDR3 is also generated by other DNA sequences in the sample. CDR3 DNA: TGTGCCAGCAGCTTTGGGACAGGGGCCTACGAGCAGTACTTC. This encodes CASSFGTGAYEQYF. This rearrangement joins TRBV11-2 to TRBJ2-7; 10 positions agree with TRBD1. Looked up from germline, CDR1 is SGHAT and CDR2 is FQNNGV. V lost 3 bases to trimming and J lost 2 bases; unmatched junction nucleotides: 1. The CDR3 is 14 residues long.

This clone was seen only a few times. The chain carries TRBV30 and TRBJ1-1, with D tentatively TRBD1 (5 bases). Per the germline V gene, CDR1 is GTSNPN and CDR2 is SVGIG (reference sequence). This CDR3 is 11 amino acids long. V lost 5 bases to trimming and J lost 1 base, with 5 bases between them. The CDR3 loop reads CAWGQNTEAFF. CDR3 in DNA: TGTGCCTGGGGACAGAACACTGAAGCTTTCTTT.